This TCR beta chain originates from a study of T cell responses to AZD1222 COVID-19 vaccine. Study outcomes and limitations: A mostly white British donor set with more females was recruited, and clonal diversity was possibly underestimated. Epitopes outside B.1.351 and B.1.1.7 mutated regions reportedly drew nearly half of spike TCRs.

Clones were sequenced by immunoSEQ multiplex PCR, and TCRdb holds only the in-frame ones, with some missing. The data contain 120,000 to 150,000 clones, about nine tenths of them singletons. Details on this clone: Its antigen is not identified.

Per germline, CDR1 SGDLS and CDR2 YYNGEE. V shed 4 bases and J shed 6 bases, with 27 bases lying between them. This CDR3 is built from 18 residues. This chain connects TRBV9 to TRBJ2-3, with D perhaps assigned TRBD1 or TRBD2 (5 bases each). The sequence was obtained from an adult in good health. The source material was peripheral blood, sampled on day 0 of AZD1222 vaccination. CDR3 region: CASSPSRQGAGRVDTQYF. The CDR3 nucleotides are TGTGCCAGCAGCCCCTCGCGGCAGGGAGCCGGACGTGTCGATACGCAGTATTTT.